The 31 T cell receptor beta chains presented below share a single source sample, sequenced in a study of blood T cells in healthy people across ages. A second PCR, run for roughly 7 to 12 cycles, used a sample-barcoded 5' primer plus a J-beta primer mix. TCRdb re-analysed the 5' RACE reads in MiXCR, keeping a single row per CDR3 protein. This table has roughly 930,000 distinct CDR3 sequences, about 44% appearing once. Specimen: blood. The receptors shown here come from a young man in good health.

This clonotype has a handful of counts. The chain carries TRBV20-1 and TRBJ2-7; TRBD1 matches 9 bases. The CDR3 covers 14 residues. The V segment lost 6 bases and the J segment 0 bases; nucleotides outside the gene matches: 6. Germline loops: CDR1 DFQATT, CDR2 SNEGSKA (reference sequence). This CDR3 is CSAKDRGYSYEQYF. Here the CDR3 DNA reads TGCAGTGCCAAGGACAGGGGTTACTCCTACGAGCAGTACTTC.

CDR3 nucleotide sequence: TGTGCCAGCAGTCAAACCCAGATGACTAATGAAAAACTGTTTTTT. This sequence encodes CASSQTQMTNEKLFF. This chain links TRBV2 with TRBJ1-4; D gene unclear. Germline-derived CDR1 and CDR2 are SNHLY and FYNNEI. Trimming took off 5 bases at V and 2 bases at J, with 12 bases between the two ends. The CDR3 length is 15 residues.

In this sample, this clonotype turned up many times. The V and J genes are TRBV5-5 and TRBJ2-7; 7 bases fit TRBD1. V gave up 4 bases and J gave up 0 bases; unmatched junction bases: 13. The length of the CDR3 is 17 residues. In germline, CDR1 is SGHKS, CDR2 YYEKEE (reference sequence). The DNA of the CDR3 is TGTGCCAGCAGCGTATGGGGTACGGGACAGAGCTCCTACGAGCAGTACTTC. Translated, it gives CASSVWGTGQSSYEQYF.

V usage is TRBV7-2 and J usage is TRBJ2-1; 9 bases fit TRBD2. Germline assignment: CDR1 SGHTA and CDR2 FQGNSA. The CDR3 covers 13 residues. Trimming cost V 7 bases and J 7 bases; bases outside gene matches: 5. In DNA, the CDR3 is TGTGCCAGCATGAGGCGGGGGGGAAATGAGCAGTTCTTC. Residues: CASMRRGGNEQFF.

In its sample, this clonotype was seen a few times. J is TRBJ2-7 and V is TRBV7-9, with 8 bases matching TRBD1. The CDR3 runs to 15 residues. V was clipped by 5 bases and J by 6 bases; unmatched bases: 12. Germline assignment: CDR1 SEHNR and CDR2 FQNEAQ (reference sequence). The CDR3 is CASSLSGGQVIEQYF. CDR3 nucleotide sequence: TGTGCCAGCAGCCTAAGTGGGGGACAGGTCATCGAGCAGTACTTC.

This chain uses TRBV4-3 with TRBJ2-1; TRBD2 is a possible D gene (5 bases). Trimming stripped 0 bases from V and 5 bases from J, with 14 bases between. Germline CDR1 is LGHNA and CDR2 is YSLEER. This CDR3 spans 16 amino acids. In DNA, the CDR3 is TGCGCCAGCAGCCAAGATTGGTCCGGGGTTGACAATGAGCAGTTCTTC. This translates into CASSQDWSGVDNEQFF.

The chain uses TRBV5-5 and TRBJ1-1, with TRBD1 as a possible D gene (5 bases). Deletions cut 4 bases from V and 1 base from J, with 14 bases between. Germline V gene data show CDR1 as SGHKS and CDR2 as YYEKEE (reference sequence). The CDR3 covers 15 residues. DNA for the CDR3: TGTGCCAGCAGCCGCTGGGGGGGAGCGAACACTGAAGCTTTCTTT. Protein sequence: CASSRWGGANTEAFF. Filled out from reference TRBV5-5 and TRBJ1-1, the complete variable domain reads DAGVTQSPTHLIKTRGQQVTLRCSPISGHKSVSWYQQVLGQGPQFIFQYYEKEERGRGNFPDRFSARQFPNYSSELNVNALLLGDSALYLCASSRWGGANTEAFFGQGTRLTVV.

The rearrangement joins TRBV5-5 to TRBJ2-3, with D unclear. The V end lost 0 bases, the J end lost 2 bases, and 13 bases lay between the germline ends. Germline V lookup: CDR1 SGHKS, CDR2 YYEKEE (reference sequence). The CDR3 is 16 amino acids. The CDR3: CASSLALAEYTDTQYF. The CDR3 coding sequence is TGTGCCAGCAGCTTGGCCCTGGCGGAGTACACAGATACGCAGTATTTT.

This clonotype occurred a few times. The chain recombines TRBV27 with TRBJ2-7; 7 nucleotides match TRBD1. Unmatched junction bases numbered 9, after V lost 5 bases and J lost 2 bases. Germline CDR1 reads MNHEY; CDR2 reads SMNVEV (reference sequence). This CDR3 is 15 amino acids long. Here the CDR3 DNA reads TGTGCCAGCAGTCCGTTCGGGACAGAAACCTACGAGCAGTACTTC. Translated, it gives CASSPFGTETYEQYF.

The chain links TRBV27 to TRBJ1-2; the D gene is possibly TRBD1 (5 bases). The CDR3 runs 16 residues. Per germline, CDR1 MNHEY and CDR2 SMNVEV (reference sequence). Trimming shortened V by 5 bases and J by 2 bases, and 18 bases separated the two germline ends. As DNA, the CDR3 is TGTGCCAGCAGTATCCTCCCCGGGACCCTCAACTATGGCTACACCTTC. Translating it yields CASSILPGTLNYGYTF.

This clonotype was detected once. This may come from a read error, since a much larger clone is one base off. The chain employs TRBV29-1 and TRBJ2-5; 9 bases line up with TRBD1. The CDR3 length is 13 residues. V lost 7 bases, J lost 4 bases, and 7 bases stayed unmatched. CDR1 is SQVTM and CDR2 is ANQGSEA in the germline V gene. The CDR3 DNA reads as TGCAGCGCTGGCGCGGACAGGGGAGAGACCCAGTACTTC. Translating it yields CSAGADRGETQYF. Drawing the rest from reference TRBV29-1 and TRBJ2-5, the complete variable domain is SAVISQKPSRDICQRGTSLTIQCQVDSQVTMMFWYRQQPGQSLTLIATANQGSEATYESGFVIDKFPISRPNLTFSTLTVSNMSPEDSSIYLCSAGADRGETQYFGPGTRLLVL.

The chain links TRBV13 to TRBJ2-3, with D perhaps TRBD2 (7 bases). The CDR3 contains 15 residues. Germline V gene lookup returns CDR1 PRHDT and CDR2 FYEKMQ (reference sequence). Between the trimmed V and J ends, which lost 5 bases and 4 bases, there was a span of 16 bases. CDR3 DNA: TGTGCCAGCAGCCCCGACGGGGGGCTGGCAGATACGCAGTATTTT. It codes for CASSPDGGLADTQYF.

This clonotype has more than one count but fewer than ten. The chain has TRBV20-1 and TRBJ2-3; 9 nucleotides match TRBD2. Losses at the gene ends were 0 bases for V and 8 bases for J; bases not matched to a gene: 12. The CDR3 runs to 16 residues. The germline V gene encodes CDR1 DFQATT and CDR2 SNEGSKA (reference sequence). The CDR3 region has the DNA TGCAGTGCTAGAGATCTCCCTAGCGGGACCACTGGTACGCAGTATTTT. Residues: CSARDLPSGTTGTQYF.

This clonotype showed up just a few times. The genes are TRBV7-2 and TRBJ2-1; TRBD2 is a possible D gene (6 bases). V was pared by 0 bases and J by 0 bases, with 12 bases between. From germline, CDR1 is SGHTA and CDR2 FQGNSA. CDR3 size: 17 residues. The CDR3 here is CASSLAGTLSSYNEQFF. Written as DNA, the CDR3 is TGTGCCAGCAGCTTAGCGGGGACTCTCAGCTCCTACAATGAGCAGTTCTTC.

The chain couples TRBV2 to TRBJ2-3; D gene ambiguous. The CDR3 sequence is 15 residues long. From germline, CDR1 is SNHLY and CDR2 FYNNEI. Trimming took off 6 bases at V and 0 bases at J, with 13 bases between the two ends. The CDR3, as DNA: TGTGCCAGCAGCTCCCTTAGAGCTAGCACAGATACGCAGTATTTT. Its protein product is CASSSLRASTDTQYF.

The chain combines TRBV2 with TRBJ2-5; a weak D match, TRBD1 (6 bases). The DNA end is a closer match to TRBJ2-7, so the J assignment may be wrong. The germline V gene encodes CDR1 SNHLY and CDR2 FYNNEI. The CDR3 runs to 13 residues. CDR3 region: CASSEPGAPEQYF. CDR3 coding DNA: TGTGCCAGCAGTGAACCAGGGGCCCCCGAGCAGTACTTC.

The rearrangement uses TRBV11-2 and TRBJ2-7; tentatively, D is TRBD1 (5 bases). In germline, CDR1 is SGHAT, CDR2 FQNNGV. V lost 0 bases, J lost 7 bases, and 13 bases lay in between. The CDR3 spans 14 residues. CDR3 in amino acids: CASSLDPGHYEQYF. The CDR3 region has the DNA TGTGCCAGCAGCTTAGACCCCGGACATTATGAGCAGTACTTC.

This chain joins TRBV25-1 and TRBJ2-7, with D hard to call. CDR1 is MGHDK, CDR2 SYGVNS, per germline. Trimming cost V 3 bases and J 4 bases, with 19 bases left between them. This CDR3 is 16 amino acids long. The CDR3 DNA sequence: TGTGCCAGCAGTGATAACCTTCTAATAGGCAGGTACGAGCAGTACTTC. It codes for CASSDNLLIGRYEQYF.

V gene TRBV4-2 combines with J gene TRBJ1-5; 10 bases are a match to TRBD1. The germline V gene has CDR1 LGHNA and CDR2 YNFKEQ. The junction had 14 bases not matched to a gene; V was cut back by 3 bases and J by 0 bases. The CDR3 loop spans 20 amino acids. This CDR3 reads CASSQAKATGGYYSNQPQHF. For the CDR3, the DNA is TGTGCCAGCAGCCAGGCGAAAGCGACAGGGGGCTACTATAGCAATCAGCCCCAGCATTTT.

A few counts support this clonotype. The chain combines TRBV5-1 with TRBJ2-5; D perhaps matches TRBD1 (6 bases). Trimming shortened V by 4 bases and J by 10 bases, and 17 bases separated the two germline ends. This CDR3 has 13 amino acids. Germline-derived CDR1 and CDR2 are SGHRS and YFSETQ. The chain's CDR3 is CASSTPDRTVQYF. DNA of the CDR3: TGCGCCAGCAGCACGCCGGACAGAACCGTCCAGTACTTC.

The chain employs TRBV7-2 and TRBJ2-3; TRBD2 matches 8 bases. Germline V gene lookup returns CDR1 SGHTA and CDR2 FQGNSA. The V and J ends lost 4 bases and 2 bases, in that order; junction bases with no gene match: 8. The CDR3 sequence is 16 residues long. Here the CDR3 DNA reads TGTGCCAGCAGCTCAGGGGCGGGGGGATTCACAGATACGCAGTATTTT. It specifies CASSSGAGGFTDTQYF. The whole variable domain, remainder taken from reference TRBV7-2 and TRBJ2-3, is GAGVSQSPSNKVTEKGKDVELRCDPISGHTALYWYRQSLGQGLEFLIYFQGNSAPDKSGLPSDRFSAERTGGSVSTLTIQRTQQEDSAVYLCASSSGAGGFTDTQYFGPGTRLTVL.

This rearrangement joins TRBV7-9 to TRBJ1-6; 7 nucleotides agree with TRBD1. The CDR3 length is 15 residues. Germline lookup yields CDR1 SEHNR and CDR2 FQNEAQ (reference sequence). After removal of 4 bases from V and 7 bases from J, the junction contained 7 bases not matched to a gene. This chain's CDR3 is CASSSTGTDNSPLHF. The CDR3 nucleotides are TGTGCCAGCAGCTCAACCGGGACAGACAATTCACCCCTCCACTTT.

The V call is TRBV4-1, the J call TRBJ1-5; 11 nucleotides align to TRBD1. Unmatched junction bases numbered 7, after V lost 7 bases and J lost 5 bases. CDR1 MGHRA and CDR2 YSYEKL come from the germline V gene. This CDR3 region has 15 residues. CDR3 region: CASTASGQGDQPQHF. CDR3 bases: TGCGCCAGCACGGCCTCGGGACAGGGGGATCAGCCCCAGCATTTT.

The genes are TRBV15 and TRBJ2-1, with 7 positions matching TRBD2. The trim removed 1 base at V and 4 bases at J, leaving 10 bases unmatched. Germline V gene data show CDR1 as LNHNV and CDR2 as YYDKDF (reference sequence). This CDR3 has 17 amino acids. Written as DNA, the CDR3 is TGTGCCACCAGCAGAGCCGATGGACGAGCGGGGTACAATGAGCAGTTCTTC. Its translation is CATSRADGRAGYNEQFF.

This clonotype occurred many times. V is TRBV6-1 and J is TRBJ2-7, with 10 bases that match TRBD2. V lost 0 bases to trimming and J lost 2 bases; unmatched junction nucleotides: 1. Germline V CDR1 and CDR2: MNHNS, SASEGT. The CDR3 contains 15 residues. CDR3 sequence reads: CASSEALAGAYEQYF. The DNA of the CDR3 is TGTGCCAGCAGTGAAGCGCTAGCGGGGGCCTACGAGCAGTACTTC.

This chain connects TRBV28 to TRBJ2-3, with 8 bases aligning to TRBD2. There are 16 residues in the CDR3. Germline V gene data show CDR1 as MDHEN and CDR2 as SYDVKM. The J segment lost 4 bases and the V segment lost 5 bases, leaving 11 bases of the junction unmatched. The CDR3 loop reads CASSPPKRGHSDTQYF. DNA for the CDR3: TGTGCCAGCAGTCCCCCCAAGCGGGGGCACTCAGATACGCAGTATTTT.

The gene calls are TRBV5-6 and TRBJ2-5; TRBD2 aligns across 7 bases. The assigned J gene may be wrong: the sequence end matches TRBJ2-7 better. The CDR3 is 14 residues long. Looked up from germline, CDR1 is SGHDT and CDR2 is YYEEEE. CDR3 nucleotide sequence: TGTGCCAGCAGCTTGCCGGGACGGGGGGACGAGCAGTACTTC. Its protein product is CASSLPGRGDEQYF.

This clonotype was observed a handful of times. V and J are TRBV5-1 and TRBJ2-5; 7 bases fit TRBD1. There are 14 residues in the CDR3. The germline CDR1 and CDR2 sequences are SGHRS and YFSETQ. The V and J ends lost 4 bases and 5 bases, in that order; junction bases with no gene match: 8. The CDR3 DNA reads TGCGCCAGCAGCACCGGACAGGATCCCGAGACCCAGTACTTC. This codes for CASSTGQDPETQYF.

V is TRBV3-1 and J is TRBJ2-3; 15 nucleotides line up with TRBD2. V lost 1 base to trimming and J lost 3 bases; unmatched junction nucleotides: 8. Germline values: CDR1 LGHDT, CDR2 YNNKEL (reference sequence). This CDR3 is built from 19 residues. CDR3 nucleotides: TGTGCCAGCAGCCAAGGCGGACTAGCGGGGGGGCCAGGGACAGATACGCAGTATTTT. Its translation: CASSQGGLAGGPGTDTQYF.

The chain couples TRBV5-1 to TRBJ2-1; possibly TRBD1 or TRBD2 for D (6 bases each). Trimming cost V 3 bases and J 6 bases, with 19 bases left between them. Germline assignment: CDR1 SGHRS and CDR2 YFSETQ. CDR3 length: 16 amino acids. CDR3 amino acids: CASSSGAGTGGNEQFF. DNA of the CDR3: TGCGCCAGCAGCTCGGGGGCCGGGACTGGGGGCAATGAGCAGTTCTTC.

The CDR3 sequence is CASSTPGQRFMNTEAFF. CDR3 coding DNA: TGTGCCAGCAGTACCCCGGGACAGAGGTTCATGAACACTGAAGCTTTCTTT. The chain employs TRBV6-1 and TRBJ1-1; 7 bases align to TRBD1. Looked up from germline, CDR1 is MNHNS and CDR2 is SASEGT. The CDR3 has 17 residues. Germline trimming cut 5 bases from V and 0 bases from J; bases unmatched to any gene: 12.